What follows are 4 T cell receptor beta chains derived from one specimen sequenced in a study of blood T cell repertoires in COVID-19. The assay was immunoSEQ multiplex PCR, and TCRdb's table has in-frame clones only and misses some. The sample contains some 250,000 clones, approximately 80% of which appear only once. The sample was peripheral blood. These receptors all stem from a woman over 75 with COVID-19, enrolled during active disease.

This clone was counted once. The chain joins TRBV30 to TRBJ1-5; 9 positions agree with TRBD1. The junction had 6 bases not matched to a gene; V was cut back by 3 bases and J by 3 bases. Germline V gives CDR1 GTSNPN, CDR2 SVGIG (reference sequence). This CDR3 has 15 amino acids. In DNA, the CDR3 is TGTGCCTGGAGAGCCGGGACAGGGCACAATCAGCCCCAGCATTTT. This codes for CAWRAGTGHNQPQHF.

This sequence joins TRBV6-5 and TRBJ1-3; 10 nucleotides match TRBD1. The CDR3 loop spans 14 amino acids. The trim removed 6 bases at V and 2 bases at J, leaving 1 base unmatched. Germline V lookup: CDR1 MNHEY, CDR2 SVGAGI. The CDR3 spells CASRGQGTGNTIYF. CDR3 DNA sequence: TGTGCCAGCAGGGGACAGGGGACTGGAAACACCATATATTTT.

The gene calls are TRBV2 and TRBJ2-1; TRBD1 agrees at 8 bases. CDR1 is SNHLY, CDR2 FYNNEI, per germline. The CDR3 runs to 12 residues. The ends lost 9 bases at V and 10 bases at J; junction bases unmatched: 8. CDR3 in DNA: TGTGCCAGTGCTGGACAGGGTGGGGAGCAGTTCTTC. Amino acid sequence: CASAGQGGEQFF.

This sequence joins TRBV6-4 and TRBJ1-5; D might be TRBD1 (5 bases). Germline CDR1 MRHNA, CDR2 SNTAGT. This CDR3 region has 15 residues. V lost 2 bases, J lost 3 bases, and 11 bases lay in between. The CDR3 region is CASSDTGGTNQPQHF. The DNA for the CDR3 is TGTGCCAGCAGTGACACGGGGGGTACCAATCAGCCCCAGCATTTT.